This T cell receptor beta chain was observed in a study of T cells in tumors after PD-1 blockade. About the research overall: Patients received pembrolizumab 200 mg every 3 weeks or cemiplimab 350 mg every 2 weeks. Some patients also took daily vismodegib 150 mg during anti-PD-1 treatment. Peripheral blood samples averaged around 40,000 unique clonotypes and roughly 110,000 templates. Study-level points and caveats: Roughly 40% of tumor TCR clonotypes were also found in blood.

The CDR3 is 16 residues long. The V gene lost 4 bases and the J gene lost 5 bases, with 21 bases spanning the gap. In germline, CDR1 is SGHRS, CDR2 YFSETQ. Concerning this clone: Its matching antigen is unknown.

Repertoires were generated with immunoSEQ multiplex PCR, while TCRdb's copy carries only in-frame clones and drops some. The data hold around 50,000 clones, with more than 65% observed a single time. The chain employs TRBV5-1 and TRBJ1-1, with D perhaps matching TRBD1 (6 bases). This TCR came from a human donor with advanced basal cell or squamous cell carcinoma (not recorded which). The sequencing here drew on PBMCs, taken before anti-PD-1 therapy. CDR3 sequence (DNA): TGCGCCAGCAGCGTGGGACAACACAATGCATGGACTGAAGCTTTCTTT. Its protein product is CASSVGQHNAWTEAFF.